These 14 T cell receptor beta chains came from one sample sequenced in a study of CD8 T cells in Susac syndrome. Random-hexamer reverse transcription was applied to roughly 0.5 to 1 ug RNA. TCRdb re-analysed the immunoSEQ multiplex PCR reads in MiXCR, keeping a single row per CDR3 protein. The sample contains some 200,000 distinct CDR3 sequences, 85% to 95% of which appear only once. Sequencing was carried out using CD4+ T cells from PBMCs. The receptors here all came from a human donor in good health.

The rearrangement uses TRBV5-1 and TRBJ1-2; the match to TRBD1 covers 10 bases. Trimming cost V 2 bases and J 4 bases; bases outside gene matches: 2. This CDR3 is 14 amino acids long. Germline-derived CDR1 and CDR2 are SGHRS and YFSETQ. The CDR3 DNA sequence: TGCGCCAGCAGCTTCCGGGACAGGGGCTATGGCTACACCTTC. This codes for CASSFRDRGYGYTF.

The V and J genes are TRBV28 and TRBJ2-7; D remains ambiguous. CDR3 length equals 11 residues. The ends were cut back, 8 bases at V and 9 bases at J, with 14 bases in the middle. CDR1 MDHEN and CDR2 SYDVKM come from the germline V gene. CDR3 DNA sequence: TGTGCCAGCGGCGAACGGATATCGCAGTACTTC. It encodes CASGERISQYF.

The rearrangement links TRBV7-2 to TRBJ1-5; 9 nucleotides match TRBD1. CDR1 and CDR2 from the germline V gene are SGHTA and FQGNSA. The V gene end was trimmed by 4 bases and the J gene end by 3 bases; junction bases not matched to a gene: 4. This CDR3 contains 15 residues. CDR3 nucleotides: TGTGCCAGCAGCTCCCGGACAGGGGACAATCAGCCCCAGCATTTT. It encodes CASSSRTGDNQPQHF.

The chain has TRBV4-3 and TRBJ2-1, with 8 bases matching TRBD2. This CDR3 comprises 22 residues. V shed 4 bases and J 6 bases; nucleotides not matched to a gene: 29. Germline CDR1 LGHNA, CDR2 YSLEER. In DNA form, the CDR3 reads TGCGCCAGCAGCCCCCAAACACACAGGGCCCCCGCGGGTGCGGGAGGACTCAATGAGCAGTTCTTC. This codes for CASSPQTHRAPAGAGGLNEQFF.

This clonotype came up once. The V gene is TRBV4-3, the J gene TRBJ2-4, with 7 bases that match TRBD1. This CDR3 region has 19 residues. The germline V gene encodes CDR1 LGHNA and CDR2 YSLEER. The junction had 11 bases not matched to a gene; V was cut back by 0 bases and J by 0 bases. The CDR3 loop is CASSQESPRTGVAKNIQYF. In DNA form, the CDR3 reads TGCGCCAGCAGCCAAGAGTCCCCTAGGACAGGAGTAGCCAAAAACATTCAGTACTTC.

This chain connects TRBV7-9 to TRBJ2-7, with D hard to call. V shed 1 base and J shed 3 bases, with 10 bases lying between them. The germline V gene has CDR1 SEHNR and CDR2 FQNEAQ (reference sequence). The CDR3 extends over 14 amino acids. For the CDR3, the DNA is TGTGCCAGCAGCTTAGGGTTGGGCGGCTACGAGCAGTACTTC. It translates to CASSLGLGGYEQYF.

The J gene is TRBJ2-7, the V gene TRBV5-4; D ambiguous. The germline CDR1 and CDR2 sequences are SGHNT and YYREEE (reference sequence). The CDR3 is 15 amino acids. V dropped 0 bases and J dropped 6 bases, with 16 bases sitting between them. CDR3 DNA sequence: TGTGCCAGCAGCTTGGCTGGCGGTCCCCACCGCGAGCAGTACTTC. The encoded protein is CASSLAGGPHREQYF.

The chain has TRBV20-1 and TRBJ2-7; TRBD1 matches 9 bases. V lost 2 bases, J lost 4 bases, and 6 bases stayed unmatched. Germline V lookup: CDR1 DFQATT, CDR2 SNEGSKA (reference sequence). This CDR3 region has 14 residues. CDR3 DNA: TGCAGTGCTAGATCACAGGGGGCGCTGTACGAGCAGTACTTC. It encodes CSARSQGALYEQYF.

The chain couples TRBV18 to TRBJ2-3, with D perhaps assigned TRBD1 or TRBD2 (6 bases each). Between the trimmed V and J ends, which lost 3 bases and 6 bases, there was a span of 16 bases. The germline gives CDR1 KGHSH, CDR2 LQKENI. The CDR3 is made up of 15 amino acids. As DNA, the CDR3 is TGTGCCAGCTCACCGGGGGCGGGACGCGCCGATACGCAGTATTTT. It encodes CASSPGAGRADTQYF.

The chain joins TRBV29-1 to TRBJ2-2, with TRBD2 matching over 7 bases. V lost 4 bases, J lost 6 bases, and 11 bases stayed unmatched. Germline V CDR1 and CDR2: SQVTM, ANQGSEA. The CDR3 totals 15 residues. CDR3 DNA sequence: TGCAGCGTTGGTCTAGTAGCGGGTGGGTCCGGGGAGCTGTTTTTT. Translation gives CSVGLVAGGSGELFF.

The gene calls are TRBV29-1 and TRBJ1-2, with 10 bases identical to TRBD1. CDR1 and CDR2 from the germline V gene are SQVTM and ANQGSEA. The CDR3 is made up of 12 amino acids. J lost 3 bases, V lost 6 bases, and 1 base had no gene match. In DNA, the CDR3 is TGCAGCGTCGGACAGGGGGACTATGGCTACACCTTC. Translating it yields CSVGQGDYGYTF.

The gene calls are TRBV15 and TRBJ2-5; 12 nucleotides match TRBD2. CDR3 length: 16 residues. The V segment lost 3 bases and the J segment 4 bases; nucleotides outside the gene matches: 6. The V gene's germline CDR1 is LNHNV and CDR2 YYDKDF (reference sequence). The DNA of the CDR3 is TGTGCCACCAGCAGTCTACTAGCGGGAGGTGGAGAGACCCAGTACTTC. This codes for CATSSLLAGGGETQYF.

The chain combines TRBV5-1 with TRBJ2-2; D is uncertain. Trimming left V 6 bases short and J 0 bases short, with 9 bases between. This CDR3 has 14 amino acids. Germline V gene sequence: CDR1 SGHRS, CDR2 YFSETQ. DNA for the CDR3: TGCGCCAGCAAGGACGGGCCGAACACCGGGGAGCTGTTTTTT. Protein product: CASKDGPNTGELFF.

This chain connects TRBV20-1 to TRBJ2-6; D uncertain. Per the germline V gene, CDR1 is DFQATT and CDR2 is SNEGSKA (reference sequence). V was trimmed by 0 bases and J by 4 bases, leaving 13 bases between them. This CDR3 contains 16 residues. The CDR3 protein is CSARDTRGSGANVLTF. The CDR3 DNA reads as TGCAGTGCTAGAGATACTCGTGGGTCCGGGGCCAACGTCCTGACTTTC.